Listed below are T cell receptor beta chains from one sample, sequenced in a study of identical twins. One entry per CDR3 protein, called by TCRdb with MiXCR from the 5' RACE reads. The sample lists some 630,000 distinct CDR3 sequences, around 7.5% occurring once. The sample also formed part of further work on yellow fever vaccine responses in identical twins.

Sequenced input: PBMCs. These receptors all come from a woman between 18 and 30 years old in good health. Both conserved end residues are part of each CDR3. The D gene is left open where the match is weak. Size is omitted from some rows. Given values are once, few, many or a class for expanded clones.

cdr3_aa cdr3_nt j_call v_call clone_size d_call
CASSLRDRGRLETQYF TGTGCCAGCAGCTTAAGGGACAGGGGGCGCCTGGAGACCCAGTACTTC TRBJ2-5 TRBV7-9 many TRBD1
CASSSNSGTRTGGQYF TGTGCCAGCAGTTCAAACTCCGGGACACGGACTGGAGGGCAGTACTTC TRBJ2-7 TRBV27 - -
CASSLGNRDTEAFF TGCGCCAGCAGCTTGGGAAATAGGGACACTGAAGCTTTCTTT TRBJ1-1 TRBV5-1 many -
CASSPKDREAEAFF TGTGCCAGCAGCCCGAAAGACAGGGAGGCTGAAGCTTTCTTT TRBJ1-1 TRBV7-9 - TRBD1
CASSSLAGVSYEQYF TGTGCCAGCAGTTCCCTAGCGGGAGTGTCCTACGAGCAGTACTTC TRBJ2-7 TRBV7-2 - TRBD2
CSALRDRGKWETQYF TGCAGTGCCCTAAGGGACAGGGGGAAGTGGGAGACCCAGTACTTC TRBJ2-5 TRBV20-1 few TRBD1
CSASGLTQETQYF TGCAGTGCCTCAGGACTAACCCAAGAGACCCAGTACTTC TRBJ2-5 TRBV20-1 - -
CSARRDWVSGRTTGELFF TGCAGTGCTAGGCGAGACTGGGTTAGCGGGAGGACCACCGGGGAGCTGTTTTTT TRBJ2-2 TRBV20-1 - TRBD2
CASRERLTYNEQFF TGTGCCAGCAGGGAAAGATTGACCTACAATGAGCAGTTCTTC TRBJ2-1 TRBV2 - -
CAIRGQGWNTIYF TGTGCCATCAGGGGACAGGGATGGAACACCATATATTTT TRBJ1-3 TRBV10-3 many TRBD1
CSVDRPQGSDTQYF TGCAGCGTTGACAGGCCGCAGGGTTCAGATACGCAGTATTTT TRBJ2-3 TRBV29-1 few -
CSATSGTSTDTQYF TGCAGTGCTACCAGTGGGACTAGCACAGATACGCAGTATTTT TRBJ2-3 TRBV20-1 - -
CASSSFNNEQFF TGCGCCAGCAGCTCCTTCAACAATGAGCAGTTCTTC TRBJ2-1 TRBV5-1 many -
CASRSAASSYEQYF TGTGCCAGCAGAAGCGCAGCCAGCTCCTACGAGCAGTACTTC TRBJ2-7 TRBV12-3/TRBV12-4 many -
CASIEDRASTEAFF TGTGCCAGCATTGAGGACAGGGCGAGCACTGAAGCTTTCTTT TRBJ1-1 TRBV6-1 many TRBD1
CASSQTSGPNTGELFF TGTGCCAGCAGCCAAACTAGCGGCCCGAACACCGGGGAGCTGTTTTTT TRBJ2-2 TRBV11-2 - TRBD2
CSATSGRPPDTQYF TGCAGTGCTACTAGCGGGAGACCCCCAGATACGCAGTATTTT TRBJ2-3 TRBV20-1 - TRBD2
CSATGTGYDEQFF TGCAGTGCTACCGGGACAGGGTACGATGAGCAGTTCTTC TRBJ2-1 TRBV20-1 many TRBD1
CASSLGQGVHEQYF TGCGCCAGCAGCTTGGGACAGGGTGTCCACGAGCAGTACTTC TRBJ2-7 TRBV5-1 many TRBD1
CASSSDYLPDYNEQFF TGTGCCAGCAGCTCGGACTATCTACCCGATTACAATGAGCAGTTCTTC TRBJ2-1 TRBV7-3 - -
CSVTGLAGGPYNEQFF TGCAGTGTCACGGGACTAGCGGGGGGGCCCTACAATGAGCAGTTCTTC TRBJ2-1 TRBV20-1 - TRBD2
CASSGHVVAMNTEAFF TGCGCCAGCAGTGGACACGTCGTTGCTATGAACACTGAAGCTTTCTTT TRBJ1-1 TRBV10-2 many -
CASTRNRLTPYEQYF TGTGCCAGCACCCGGAACAGGCTCACCCCCTACGAGCAGTACTTC TRBJ2-7 TRBV3-1 - -
CASSYTDRAQETQYF TGTGCCAGCAGTTATACCGACAGGGCCCAAGAGACCCAGTACTTC TRBJ2-5 TRBV7-7 - TRBD1
CASSPRQGETGELFF TGTGCCAGCTCACCACGACAGGGTGAAACCGGGGAGCTGTTTTTT TRBJ2-2 TRBV18 many TRBD1
CASSFSGMGTDTQYF TGTGCCAGCAGCTTTAGCGGGATGGGCACAGATACGCAGTATTTT TRBJ2-3 TRBV7-6 many TRBD2
CASSSLAGEQFF TGTGCCAGCAGCTCCCTAGCGGGGGAGCAGTTCTTC TRBJ2-1 TRBV9 few TRBD2
CASSLFGAVSTDTQYF TGTGCCAGCAGTTTATTTGGGGCGGTAAGCACAGATACGCAGTATTTT TRBJ2-3 TRBV28 few -
CASSSDPLAVEETQYF TGTGCCAGCAGCTCCGATCCACTAGCGGTCGAAGAGACCCAGTACTTC TRBJ2-5 TRBV12-3/TRBV12-4 many TRBD2
CASSWGQGRGEQFF TGTGCCAGCAGCTGGGGACAGGGGAGAGGTGAGCAGTTCTTC TRBJ2-1 TRBV5-6 many TRBD1
CASHLDYNEQFF TGTGCCAGCCACTTAGATTACAATGAGCAGTTCTTC TRBJ2-1 TRBV12-3/TRBV12-4 many -
CASFPLNTEAFF TGTGCCAGCTTCCCCCTGAACACTGAAGCTTTCTTT TRBJ1-1 TRBV12-3/TRBV12-4 many -
CASSQDLAPVTQYF TGCGCCAGCAGCCAAGATTTAGCCCCAGTTACGCAGTATTTT TRBJ2-3 TRBV4-1 few -
CASSLELTTDTQYF TGCGCCAGCAGCTTGGAACTCACCACAGATACGCAGTATTTT TRBJ2-3 TRBV5-1 many -
CASSESSGLAGNGELFF TGCGCCAGCAGTGAGTCGAGTGGACTAGCGGGAAATGGGGAGCTGTTTTTT TRBJ2-2 TRBV10-1 - TRBD2
CASSLDMGVNTEAFF TGTGCCAGCAGCTTAGATATGGGGGTGAACACTGAAGCTTTCTTT TRBJ1-1 TRBV7-9 few -
CASSQDPHPEGDDEQFF TGTGCCAGCAGCCAAGATCCGCATCCCGAGGGGGACGATGAGCAGTTCTTC TRBJ2-1 TRBV14 - -
CASSLFSGYTF TGTGCCAGCAGCTTATTTTCCGGCTACACCTTC TRBJ1-2 TRBV7-9 many -
CASSGTGTSDYEQYF TGTGCCAGCAGCGGCACCGGGACTAGCGATTACGAGCAGTACTTC TRBJ2-7 TRBV9 - TRBD2
CASSGGQPQETQYF TGTGCCAGCAGCGGGGGACAGCCCCAAGAGACCCAGTACTTC TRBJ2-5 TRBV9 - TRBD1
CASSQAGTITTEAFF TGCGCCAGCAGCCAGGCCGGGACAATAACCACTGAAGCTTTCTTT TRBJ1-1 TRBV5-1 - -
CASSEKLEPAEAFF TGTGCCAGCAGTGAAAAATTAGAGCCCGCTGAAGCTTTCTTT TRBJ1-1 TRBV25-1 - -
CSVGMGPGGIETQYF TGCAGCGTTGGAATGGGCCCGGGCGGGATTGAGACCCAGTACTTC TRBJ2-5 TRBV29-1 - -
CASSTGQGTYGYTF TGTGCCAGCAGCACTGGACAGGGGACCTATGGCTACACCTTC TRBJ1-2 TRBV2 - TRBD1
CAISEPSTSGSPGYNEQFF TGTGCCATCAGTGAGCCCTCGACTAGCGGAAGCCCCGGTTACAATGAGCAGTTCTTC TRBJ2-1 TRBV10-3 - TRBD2
CSVRTGGSRTDTQYF TGCAGCGTCCGCACGGGGGGTTCGCGCACAGATACGCAGTATTTT TRBJ2-3 TRBV29-1 few TRBD2
CASSPTGGSSTDTQYF TGCGCCAGCAGCCCTACTGGAGGCTCTAGCACAGATACGCAGTATTTT TRBJ2-3 TRBV5-1 many -
CASGRVSYEQYF TGTGCCAGTGGAAGGGTTAGCTACGAGCAGTACTTC TRBJ2-7 TRBV28 few -
CASSLKPANTEAFF TGTGCCAGCAGCTTAAAACCTGCGAACACTGAAGCTTTCTTT TRBJ1-1 TRBV7-9 - -
CATSDLSLAGSNEQFF TGTGCCACCAGTGATTTGTCGCTAGCGGGGAGCAATGAGCAGTTCTTC TRBJ2-1 TRBV24-1 many TRBD2
CASSMEGGNTEAFF TGCGCCAGCAGCATGGAGGGGGGGAACACTGAAGCTTTCTTT TRBJ1-1 TRBV5-1 many -